This paragraph reports one T cell receptor (beta chain). The record originates from a study of blood T cell repertoires in COVID-19. Study details: Spain, Italy and the United States supplied samples that represented acute and convalescent COVID-19. T cells, B-cell-depleted T cells, or PBMCs provided the cDNA or gDNA that served as material.

Assay used: immunoSEQ multiplex PCR; TCRdb lists only in-frame clones, some missing. The data contain fewer than 110,000 clones, more than 85% of them singletons. The CDR3 has 16 residues. Per the germline V gene, CDR1 is KGHSH and CDR2 is LQKENI. The J segment lost 3 bases and the V segment lost 1 base, leaving 1 base of the junction unmatched. The TCR was taken from a human donor in a cohort sampled during active COVID-19. J is TRBJ2-5 and V is TRBV18; TRBD2 matches at 14 bases. What was sequenced was peripheral blood. CDR3 loop: CASSPRGLAGEETQYF. For the CDR3, the DNA is TGTGCCAGCTCACCACGGGGACTAGCGGGAGAAGAGACCCAGTACTTC.